The TCR beta chain described here comes from a study of CD4 T cell repertoires in COVID-19. Whole-study context: Other coronavirus spike proteins restimulated relabeled CFSE-low cells expanded with IL-2 for roughly eleven days. Findings of the study overall: Two or all three memory subsets shared several highly expanded SARS-CoV-2-reactive clonotypes.

Some clones are missing from TCRdb's copy, which holds only in-frame ones; the method was immunoSEQ multiplex PCR. The sample holds approximately 75,000 clones; around four fifths are singletons and the top ten take 0.45% to 0.7%. On this clone itself: The antigen is not known.

Donors had recovered from mild-to-severe COVID-19. The memory T cells were sequenced right after ex vivo isolation, without culture. V was cut by 0 bases and J by 2 bases, with 11 bases left in between. Germline V gene sequence: CDR1 LGHDT, CDR2 YNNKEL (reference sequence). The CDR3 spans 15 residues. The rearrangement links TRBV3-1 (or the pseudogene TRBV3-2) to TRBJ2-7; D not resolved. The clonotype originates from a human donor who had COVID-19. This specimen was CD4+ T cells from peripheral blood, taken after recovery from COVID-19. CDR3 nucleotides: TGTGCCAGCAGCCAAGATGTGGGATTTGCCTACGAGCAGTACTTC. This sequence encodes CASSQDVGFAYEQYF.